The entry below gives a single T cell receptor (beta chain) sequence along with its context. In the original processing: Amplification of reference gene primers was used by the study to estimate nucleated cell counts. Profiled with immunoSEQ multiplex PCR; TCRdb holds only in-frame clones, not every one. D and trimming come from the DNA, and the V and J calls and clone size come from that table. This table has about 220,000 clones, about 80% appearing once. CDR1 and CDR2 from the germline V gene are SGDLS and YYNGEE. V was trimmed by 4 bases and J by 0 bases, leaving 14 bases between them. The CDR3 loop spans 16 amino acids. This entry is derived from a study of blood T cell repertoires in COVID-19. Study summary: From T cells, B-cell-depleted T cells, or PBMCs came the material, which was cDNA or gDNA.

The sequenced material came from peripheral blood. This TCR came from a woman aged 60 to 75 with acute or convalescent COVID-19. The chain is built from TRBV9 and TRBJ2-1, with D unclear. DNA for the CDR3: TGTGCCAGCAGCTCCTCCGCAGAAACCTCCTACAATGAGCAGTTCTTC. Protein: CASSSSAETSYNEQFF.